Listed below are T cell receptor beta chains from one sample, sequenced in a study of beta chain features in type 1 diabetes. Produced via immunoSEQ multiplex PCR; TCRdb's table is partial and in-frame only. There are about 360,000 clones in the sample; around 12% occur only once, and less than 0.02% lies in the top ten. Sequenced: naive CD4+ T cells from blood. These receptors came from a man aged 18 to 30 in good health. Both conserved end residues are part of each CDR3. A D gene is named only where the DNA matches it firmly. Expanded clones get a size class; other rows say once, few or many, or leave the size out.

-	TRBD2	TRBV7-2	TRBJ2-3	TGTGCCAGCAGCTCCCGCAGGGTCGGGGGGAGAAGCACAGATACGCAGTATTTT	CASSSRRVGGRSTDTQYF
-	-	TRBV6-6	TRBJ2-5	TGTGCCAGCAGCCTACCGGGAGCCCAGGAGACCCAGTACTTC	CASSLPGAQETQYF
few	-	TRBV7-2	TRBJ2-7	TGTGCCAGCAGCTTAGGGGGACAAGCTGCCTACGAGCAGTACTTC	CASSLGGQAAYEQYF
-	-	TRBV5-1	TRBJ1-1	TGCGCCAGCAGGCATGGGCGGGAGAAAATGAACACTGAAGCTTTCTTT	CASRHGREKMNTEAFF
few	-	TRBV7-2	TRBJ2-5	TGTGCCAGCAGCTTTCACCCTACCCGAGAGACCCAGTACTTC	CASSFHPTRETQYF
few	-	TRBV7-9	TRBJ2-3	TGTGCCAGCAGCCCGAGAGGAGACAGATACACAGATACGCAGTATTTT	CASSPRGDRYTDTQYF
few	-	TRBV5-1	TRBJ2-2	TGCGCCAGCAGCCCGGACAACCCGGAACTCGCCGGGGAGCTGTTTTTT	CASSPDNPELAGELFF
-	-	TRBV28	TRBJ2-1	TGTGCCAGCAAACCCGGGACTCACCCCTCCTACAATGAGCAGTTCTTC	CASKPGTHPSYNEQFF
-	TRBD1	TRBV7-9	TRBJ2-7	TGTGCCAGCAGCTTAGGATTGGGACAGGACTACGAGCAGTACTTC	CASSLGLGQDYEQYF
few	-	TRBV5-1	TRBJ2-1	TGCGCCAGCAGCTTCCAGGGGAATGAGCAGTTCTTC	CASSFQGNEQFF
few	-	TRBV27	TRBJ1-2	TGTGCCAGCAGTTTAAATGGCAGGCCTAACTATGGCTACACCTTC	CASSLNGRPNYGYTF
-	-	TRBV2	TRBJ1-1	TGTGCCAGCACCAAGACTGAGAACACTGAAGCTTTCTTT	CASTKTENTEAFF
few	TRBD1	TRBV7-9	TRBJ2-3	TGTGCCAGCAGCTTAAGCGGGACAGGGGATGGTACGCAGTATTTT	CASSLSGTGDGTQYF
few	TRBD2	TRBV7-9	TRBJ2-3	TGTGCCAGCAGCCGGACTAGCGGGGCTACGCAGTATTTT	CASSRTSGATQYF
few	-	TRBV25-1	TRBJ2-7	TGTGCCAGCAGTGCAAATTACGAGCAGTACTTC	CASSANYEQYF
few	TRBD1	TRBV28	TRBJ1-2	TGTGCCAGCAGTTTATTGGGACAGGTCTATGGCTACACCTTC	CASSLLGQVYGYTF